Below are 17 T cell receptor beta chains sequenced from a single sample in a study of identical twins. TCRdb re-derived calls from the 5' RACE reads in MiXCR, one entry per CDR3 protein. The sample shows 540,000 or so distinct CDR3 sequences, 20% to 25% of them seen only once. The same data also went into a second study, on yellow fever vaccine responses in identical twins.

Material: CD4+ T cells sorted from blood. The source is a woman between 18 and 29 years old in good health.

Concerning this clonotype: The junction does not match germline at one end; this may be a read error. DNA of the CDR3: TGCGCCAGCAGCTTGGCTACGAGCTCCTACAATGAGCAGTTCTTC. It codes for CASSLATSSYNEQFF. The chain combines TRBV12-3 or TRBV12-4 with TRBJ2-1, with unresolved D. The CDR3 is 15 residues long.

This chain connects TRBV20-1 to TRBJ2-3; TRBD2 matches at 7 bases. The CDR3 length is 13 residues. Germline-derived CDR1 and CDR2 are DFQATT and SNEGSKA (reference sequence). Trimming at V came to 7 bases and at J to 6 bases, leaving 10 bases not matched to a gene. The CDR3 is CSGLAVRFDTQYF. The CDR3 DNA sequence: TGCAGTGGGCTAGCGGTACGGTTCGATACGCAGTATTTT.

The chain employs TRBV21-1 and TRBJ2-2; the table gives TRBD1 as D, unverified against the DNA. TRBV21-1 is a listed pseudogene. The CDR3 is made up of 17 amino acids. The chain's CDR3 is CASSKRTGTVGTGELFF. Here the CDR3 DNA reads TGTGCCAGCAGCAAAAGGACGGGCACAGTAGGCACCGGGGAGCTGTTTTTT.

There are a few counts of this clonotype. The J gene is TRBJ1-5, the V gene TRBV12-3 or TRBV12-4; D remains ambiguous. The V and J ends lost 3 bases and 0 bases respectively, with 9 bases between them. The CDR3 extends over 15 amino acids. This chain's CDR3 is CASSFRHLSNQPQHF. In DNA form, the CDR3 reads TGTGCCAGCAGTTTTAGACACCTTAGCAATCAGCCCCAGCATTTT.

V usage is TRBV15 and J usage is TRBJ2-1; TRBD1 aligns across 9 bases. Germline V CDR1 and CDR2: LNHNV, YYDKDF (reference sequence). The CDR3 has 15 amino acids. The trim removed 2 bases at V and 7 bases at J, leaving 6 bases unmatched. The CDR3: CATSRSGTGRNEQFF. The DNA for the CDR3 is TGTGCCACCAGCAGAAGCGGGACAGGGAGGAATGAGCAGTTCTTC.

The chain has TRBV28 and TRBJ1-4; D may be TRBD1 (5 bases). V was clipped by 4 bases and J by 8 bases, with 8 bases between them. The CDR3 runs to 12 residues. Per germline, CDR1 MDHEN and CDR2 SYDVKM. The CDR3 region is CASSWGKEKLFF. CDR3 nucleotides: TGTGCCAGCAGTTGGGGGAAGGAAAAACTGTTTTTT.

In its sample, this clonotype was seen a few times. The rearrangement joins TRBV27 to TRBJ1-4; D call uncertain. The germline gives CDR1 MNHEY, CDR2 SMNVEV (reference sequence). Deletions cut 3 bases from V and 5 bases from J, with 10 bases between. The CDR3 contains 14 residues. The DNA of the CDR3 is TGTGCCAGCAGTTTGGGTTGGGAAAATGAAAAACTGTTTTTT. Its translation: CASSLGWENEKLFF.

This clonotype was seen a handful of times. In nucleotides, the CDR3 is TGTGCCAGCAGCCAAGATGGACAGGGGGGGAATCAGCCCCAGCATTTT. It translates to CASSQDGQGGNQPQHF. The V call is TRBV4-2, the J call TRBJ1-5; TRBD1 matches 10 bases. This CDR3 is built from 16 residues. J gave up 4 bases and V 0 bases, and 3 bases lay outside the gene matches. In germline, CDR1 is LGHNA, CDR2 YNFKEQ.

The V gene is TRBV9, the J gene TRBJ2-1; D tentatively fits TRBD1 or TRBD2 (5 bases each). Trimming removed 0 bases from V and 1 base from J, with 8 bases in between. This CDR3 spans 15 amino acids. Germline values: CDR1 SGDLS, CDR2 YYNGEE. This CDR3 reads CASSVGGWSYNEQFF. The CDR3 DNA reads as TGTGCCAGCAGCGTAGGGGGGTGGTCCTACAATGAGCAGTTCTTC.

The chain links TRBV5-1 to TRBJ2-3, with 15 bases matching TRBD2. This CDR3 has 21 amino acids. Germline lookup yields CDR1 SGHRS and CDR2 YFSETQ. V lost 3 bases and J lost 6; bases outside the gene matches: 20. CDR3 protein: CASSSPPGLAGGYNRWDTQYF. In nucleotides, the CDR3 is TGCGCCAGCAGCTCACCCCCCGGACTAGCGGGAGGGTACAACAGATGGGATACGCAGTATTTT.

The rearrangement uses TRBV12-3 or TRBV12-4 and TRBJ2-2; unclear D gene. Trimming removed 3 bases at V and 6 bases at J, with 14 bases between. This CDR3 spans 15 amino acids. CDR3 amino acids: CASSFAGPSSGELFF. The CDR3 region has the DNA TGTGCCAGCAGTTTCGCCGGACCATCTTCCGGGGAGCTGTTTTTT.

In its sample, this clonotype was seen a few times. This rearrangement joins TRBV7-9 to TRBJ2-3, with D perhaps matching TRBD1 (5 bases). Germline CDR1 and CDR2: SEHNR and FQNEAQ (reference sequence). The CDR3 runs to 14 residues. V gave up 3 bases and J gave up 6 bases, with 13 bases separating them. The CDR3 DNA reads as TGTGCCAGCAGCTTGAGGACACTGGCTGATACGCAGTATTTT. Its translation: CASSLRTLADTQYF.

The gene calls are TRBV7-3 and TRBJ2-6; tentatively, D is TRBD1 (5 bases). CDR1 and CDR2 from the germline V gene are SGHTA and FQGTGA. Trimming took 5 bases from V and 5 from J, leaving 13 bases between them. This CDR3 has 15 amino acids. The CDR3 here is CASSPDSSRANVLTF. The CDR3 bases are TGTGCCAGCAGCCCAGACAGTTCGAGGGCCAACGTCCTGACTTTC. Filled out from reference TRBV7-3 and TRBJ2-6, the complete variable domain reads GAGVSQTPSNKVTEKGKYVELRCDPISGHTALYWYRQSLGQGPEFLIYFQGTGAADDSGLPNDRFFAVRPEGSVSTLKIQRTERGDSAVYLCASSPDSSRANVLTFGAGSRLTVL.

The V and J genes are TRBV18 and TRBJ1-6; 7 bases align to TRBD1. Germline loops: CDR1 KGHSH, CDR2 LQKENI. This CDR3 has 17 residues. V was clipped by 1 base and J by 8 bases; unmatched bases: 11. CDR3 coding DNA: TGTGCCAGCTCACCACGGGGAGACAGGGCAAAGGATTCACCCCTCCACTTT. This translates into CASSPRGDRAKDSPLHF.

The rearrangement joins TRBV9 to TRBJ2-3; 13 bases are shared with TRBD2. Germline V gives CDR1 SGDLS, CDR2 YYNGEE. The CDR3 covers 17 residues. The V segment lost 2 bases and the J segment 0 bases; nucleotides outside the gene matches: 3. The CDR3 DNA reads as TGTGCCAGCAGCGTCCGGACTAGCGGGAGTAGCACAGATACGCAGTATTTT. It translates to CASSVRTSGSSTDTQYF.

In its sample, this clonotype was seen a few times. The rearrangement uses TRBV10-3 and TRBJ2-1; 9 bases align to TRBD2. CDR1 and CDR2 (germline): ENHRY, SYGVKD. J was trimmed by 0 bases and V by 8 bases; bases with no gene match: 8. CDR3 length equals 16 residues. CDR3 nucleotide sequence: TGTGCCATCGGTGCTAGCGGGGATCGCTCCTACAATGAGCAGTTCTTC. As protein: CAIGASGDRSYNEQFF.

This clonotype is a singleton in its sample. V gene TRBV12-3 or TRBV12-4 combines with J gene TRBJ2-3; tentative D call: TRBD2 (5 bases). Trimming took off 6 bases at V and 0 bases at J, with 13 bases between the two ends. There are 15 residues in the CDR3. The CDR3 reads CASRKRPRSTDTQYF. For the CDR3, the DNA is TGTGCCAGCAGGAAGCGGCCACGTAGCACAGATACGCAGTATTTT.